This TCR beta chain was documented in a study of T-cell reconstitution after alpha-beta-depleted transplantation in children. Unique molecular identifiers were incorporated into the prepared TCRbeta library. TCRdb re-analysed the PCR reads in MiXCR, keeping a single row per CDR3 protein. The sample comprises approximately 500,000 distinct CDR3 sequences, 10% of which are singletons, and around 2.2% rests with the top ten. CDR1 MNHEY and CDR2 SVGEGT come from the germline V gene. The CDR3 runs to 13 residues. Deletions cut 7 bases from V and 6 bases from J, with 13 bases between. The source material was PBMCs, sampled before TCRalphabeta/CD19-depleted stem cell transplant. The chain links TRBV6-2 or TRBV6-3 to TRBJ2-1, with D tentatively TRBD1 or TRBD2 (7 bases each). The TCR was taken from a child younger than 10 with inherited bone marrow failure, due to receive a stem cell transplant. The CDR3 spells CASTRGGSNEQFF. CDR3 nucleotides: TGTGCCAGCACCAGGGGGGGATCCAATGAGCAGTTCTTC.